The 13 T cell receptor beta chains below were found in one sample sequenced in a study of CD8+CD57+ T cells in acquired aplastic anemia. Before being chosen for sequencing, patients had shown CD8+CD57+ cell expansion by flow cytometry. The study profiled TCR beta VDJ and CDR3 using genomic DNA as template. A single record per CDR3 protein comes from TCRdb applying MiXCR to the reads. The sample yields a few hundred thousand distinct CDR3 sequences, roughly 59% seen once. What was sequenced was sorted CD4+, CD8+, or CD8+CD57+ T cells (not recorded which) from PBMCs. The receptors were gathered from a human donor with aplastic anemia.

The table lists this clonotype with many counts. CDR3 region: CATSDPQTHNEQFF. The DNA for the CDR3 is TGTGCCACCAGTGACCCTCAGACCCACAATGAGCAGTTCTTC. This chain joins TRBV24-1 and TRBJ2-1; D unresolved. V was cut by 4 bases and J by 5 bases, with 11 bases left in between. The CDR3 has 14 residues. Germline values: CDR1 KGHDR, CDR2 SFDVKD.

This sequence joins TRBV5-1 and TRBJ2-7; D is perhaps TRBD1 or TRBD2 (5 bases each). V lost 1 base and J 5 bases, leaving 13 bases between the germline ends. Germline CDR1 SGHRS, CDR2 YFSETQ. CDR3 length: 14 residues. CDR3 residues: CASSLRREPNEQYF. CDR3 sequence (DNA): TGCGCCAGCAGCTTGCGCAGGGAGCCGAACGAGCAGTACTTC. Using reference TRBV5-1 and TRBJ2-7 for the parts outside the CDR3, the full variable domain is KAGVTQTPRYLIKTRGQQVTLSCSPISGHRSVSWYQQTPGQGLQFLFEYFSETQRNKGNFPGRFSGRQFSNSRSEMNVSTLELGDSALYLCASSLRREPNEQYFGPGTRLTVT.

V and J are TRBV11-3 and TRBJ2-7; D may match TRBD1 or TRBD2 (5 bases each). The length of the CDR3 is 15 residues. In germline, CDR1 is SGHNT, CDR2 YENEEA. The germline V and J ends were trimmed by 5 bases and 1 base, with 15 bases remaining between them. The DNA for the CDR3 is TGTGCCAGCAGCCCCGACGGGGCTAGATCCTACGAGCAGTACTTC. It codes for CASSPDGARSYEQYF.

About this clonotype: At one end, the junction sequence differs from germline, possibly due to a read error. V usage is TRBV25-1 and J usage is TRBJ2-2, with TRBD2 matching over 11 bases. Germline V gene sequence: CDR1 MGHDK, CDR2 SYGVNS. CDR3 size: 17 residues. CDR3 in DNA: TGTGCCAGCAGTCGTGTAGCGGGAGGGTCTAACATCGGGGAGCTGTTTTTT. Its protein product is CASSRVAGGSNIGELFF. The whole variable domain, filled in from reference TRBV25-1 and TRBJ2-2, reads EADIYQTPRYLVIGTGKKITLECSQTMGHDKMYWYQQDPGMELHLIHYSYGVNSTEKGDLSSESTVSRIRTEHFPLTLESARPSHTSQYLCASSRVAGGSNIGELFFGEGSRLTVL.

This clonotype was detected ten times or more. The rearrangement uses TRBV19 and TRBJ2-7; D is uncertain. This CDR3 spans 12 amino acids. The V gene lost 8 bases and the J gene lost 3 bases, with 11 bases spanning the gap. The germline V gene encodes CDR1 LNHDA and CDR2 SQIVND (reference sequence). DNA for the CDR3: TGTGCCAGTTCTCGTTCCATCTACGAGCAGTACTTC. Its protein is CASSRSIYEQYF.

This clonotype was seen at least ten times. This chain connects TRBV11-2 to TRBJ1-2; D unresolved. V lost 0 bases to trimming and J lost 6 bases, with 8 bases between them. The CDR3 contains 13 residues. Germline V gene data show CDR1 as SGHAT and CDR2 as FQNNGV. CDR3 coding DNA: TGTGCCAGCAGCTTAGATCAGTTTGATGGCTACACCTTC. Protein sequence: CASSLDQFDGYTF.

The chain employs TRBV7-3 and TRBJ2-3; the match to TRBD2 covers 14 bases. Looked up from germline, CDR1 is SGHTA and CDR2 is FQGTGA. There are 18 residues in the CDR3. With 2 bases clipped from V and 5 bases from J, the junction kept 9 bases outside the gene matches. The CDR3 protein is CASSLGPGLAGEGDTQYF. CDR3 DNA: TGTGCCAGCAGCTTAGGACCGGGACTAGCGGGAGAAGGAGATACGCAGTATTTT.

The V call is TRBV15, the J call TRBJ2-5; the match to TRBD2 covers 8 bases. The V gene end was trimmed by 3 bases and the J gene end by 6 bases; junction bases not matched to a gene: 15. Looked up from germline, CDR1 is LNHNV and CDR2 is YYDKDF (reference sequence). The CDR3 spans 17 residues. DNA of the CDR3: TGTGCCACCAGCAGTGAAAGCTGGGCTAGCGGGTTGAAGACCCAGTACTTC. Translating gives CATSSESWASGLKTQYF.

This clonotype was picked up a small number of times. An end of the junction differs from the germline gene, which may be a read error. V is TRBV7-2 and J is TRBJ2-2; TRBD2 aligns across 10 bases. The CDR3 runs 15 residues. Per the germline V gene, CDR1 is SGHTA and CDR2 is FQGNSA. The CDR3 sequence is CATSQAGGPVGELFF. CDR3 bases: TGTGCCACCAGCCAAGCGGGAGGGCCGGTCGGGGAGCTGTTTTTT.

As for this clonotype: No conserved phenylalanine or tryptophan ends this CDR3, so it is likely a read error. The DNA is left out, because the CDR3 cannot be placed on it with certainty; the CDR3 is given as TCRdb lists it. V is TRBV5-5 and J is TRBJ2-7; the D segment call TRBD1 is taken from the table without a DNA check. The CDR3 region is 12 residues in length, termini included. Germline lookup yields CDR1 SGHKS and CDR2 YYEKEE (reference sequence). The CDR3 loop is CASSLVGRAANT.

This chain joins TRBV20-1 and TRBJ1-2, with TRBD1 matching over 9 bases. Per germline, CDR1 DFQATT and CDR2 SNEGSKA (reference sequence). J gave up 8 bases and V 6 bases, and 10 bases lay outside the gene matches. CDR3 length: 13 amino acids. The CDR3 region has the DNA TGCAGTGCGAACCCTGGACAGGGGAAGGGCTACACCTTC. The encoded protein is CSANPGQGKGYTF.

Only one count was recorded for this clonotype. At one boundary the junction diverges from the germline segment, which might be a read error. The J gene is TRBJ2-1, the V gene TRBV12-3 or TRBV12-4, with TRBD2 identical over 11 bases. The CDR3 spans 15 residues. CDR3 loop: CASRIRLAGNNEQLF. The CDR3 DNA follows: TGTGCCAGCAGGATAAGACTAGCGGGGAACAATGAGCAGCTCTTC.

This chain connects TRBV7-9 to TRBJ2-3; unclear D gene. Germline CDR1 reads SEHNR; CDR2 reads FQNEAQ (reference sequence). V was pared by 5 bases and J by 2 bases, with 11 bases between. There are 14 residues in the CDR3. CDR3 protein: CASSRSRDTDTQYF. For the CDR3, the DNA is TGTGCCAGCAGCCGGAGCCGTGACACAGATACGCAGTATTTT.